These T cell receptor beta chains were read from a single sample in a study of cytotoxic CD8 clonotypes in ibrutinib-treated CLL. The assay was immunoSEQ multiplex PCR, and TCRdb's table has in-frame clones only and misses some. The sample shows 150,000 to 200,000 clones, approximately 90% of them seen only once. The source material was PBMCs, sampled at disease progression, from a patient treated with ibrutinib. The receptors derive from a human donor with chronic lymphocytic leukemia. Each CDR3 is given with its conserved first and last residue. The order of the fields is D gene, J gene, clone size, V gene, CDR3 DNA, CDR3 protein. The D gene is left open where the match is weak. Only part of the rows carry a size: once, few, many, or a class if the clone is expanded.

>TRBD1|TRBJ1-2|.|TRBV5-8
TGTGCCAGCAGCCCTAAGACAGGGTACTATGGCTACACCTTC
CASSPKTGYYGYTF
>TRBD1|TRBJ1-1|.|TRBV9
TGTGCCAGCAGCGTAGGGACAGGCCTGGACACTGAAGCTTTCTTT
CASSVGTGLDTEAFF
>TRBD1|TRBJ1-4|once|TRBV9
TGTGCCAGCAGCGGGACAGGGAACGGGGAAAAACTGTTTTTT
CASSGTGNGEKLFF
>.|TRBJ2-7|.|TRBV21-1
TGTGCCAGCAGCGGACGGGACAGGGTTTACCAAAAGCCCTACGAGCAGTACTTC
CASSGRDRVYQKPYEQYF
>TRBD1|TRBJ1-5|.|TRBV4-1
TGCGCCAGCAGCCAAGAAGGACAGGCACGACAGCCCCAGCATTTT
CASSQEGQARQPQHF
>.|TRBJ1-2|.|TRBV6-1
TGTGCCAGCAGTGAGACAGAGCTTGGCTACACCTTC
CASSETELGYTF
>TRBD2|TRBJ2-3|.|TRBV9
TGTGCCAGCAGCGACTTCGGGGGGTACACAGATACGCAGTATTTT
CASSDFGGYTDTQYF
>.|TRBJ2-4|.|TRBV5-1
TGCGCCAGCAGCTCCGACAGCGTATGGGCCAAAAACATTCAGTACTTC
CASSSDSVWAKNIQYF
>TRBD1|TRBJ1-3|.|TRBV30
TGTGCCTGGAGTGTCGAGGACAGGGGAAACACCATATATTTT
CAWSVEDRGNTIYF
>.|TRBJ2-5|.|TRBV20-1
TGCAGTGCTAGGGGGGAGACCCAGTACTTC
CSARGETQYF
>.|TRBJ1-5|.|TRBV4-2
TGTGCCAGCAGCCAAGACAGGGGATCTGGGCCCCAGCATTTT
CASSQDRGSGPQHF
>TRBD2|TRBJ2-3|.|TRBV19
TGTGCCAGTAGTATAGAGGTGGGGACTAGCGGGACCTATGGAGATACGCAGTATTTT
CASSIEVGTSGTYGDTQYF
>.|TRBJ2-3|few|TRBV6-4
TGTGCCAGCAGTGCTACTATCGACAGTACGCAGTATTTT
CASSATIDSTQYF
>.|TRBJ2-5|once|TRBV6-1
TGTGCCAGCAGTGAAAGGGAGGTTAGGGACATACACTTC
CASSEREVRDIHF
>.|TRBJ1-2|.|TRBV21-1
TGTGCCAGCAGCAGGAAAGGGCTTAAGGGAGGCTATGGCTACACCTTC
CASSRKGLKGGYGYTF
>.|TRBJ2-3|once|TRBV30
TGTGCCTGGAGCGACGGACACTTCACAGATACGCAGTATTTT
CAWSDGHFTDTQYF
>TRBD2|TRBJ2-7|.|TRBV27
TGTGCCAGCACCCCCTTTCCCGGACTAGCGGGAGCCTACGAGCAGTACTTC
CASTPFPGLAGAYEQYF
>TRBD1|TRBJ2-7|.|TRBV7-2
TGTGCCAGCTCCTCCACGGGACAGGGGGGCCCCGGGCAGTACTTC
CASSSTGQGGPGQYF
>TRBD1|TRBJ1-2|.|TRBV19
TGTGCCAGTAGTATAGGGGACAGGCTAACGATTGGCTACACCTTC
CASSIGDRLTIGYTF
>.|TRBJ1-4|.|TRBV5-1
TGCGCCAGCAGCTGGGGAGGGGGAGTTAATGAAAAACTGTTTTTT
CASSWGGGVNEKLFF
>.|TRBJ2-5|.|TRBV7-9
TGTGCCAGCACGGGGACTCCGGCCGAGACCCAGTACTTC
CASTGTPAETQYF
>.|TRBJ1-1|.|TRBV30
TGTGCCTGGAGCACAATCAAGGCTTTCTTT
CAWSTIKAFF
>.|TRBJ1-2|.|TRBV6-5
TGTGCCAGCAGTGAAGGGTCTAAGTATGGCTACACCTTC
CASSEGSKYGYTF